This is a list of T cell receptor beta chains from one sample in a study of blood T cells in healthy people across ages. TCRdb called the 5' RACE reads again in MiXCR, with one record for every CDR3 protein. This sample has hundreds of thousands of distinct CDR3 sequences, with around 30% found just once. Sample: blood. These TCRs come from a woman between 70 and 85 years old in good health. The CDR3 runs from the conserved cysteine through the conserved F or W. Fields, in order: CDR3 protein, CDR3 DNA, J gene, V gene, clone size, D gene. The D gene is left open where the match is weak. Not every row has a clone size; where given, it reads once, few, many or a size class.

CATSDPLAGGTDTQYF | TGTGCCACCAGTGACCCACTAGCGGGAGGGACAGATACGCAGTATTTT | TRBJ2-3 | TRBV24-1 | - | TRBD2
CAIRETSGGNQETQYF | TGTGCCATCAGGGAGACTAGCGGGGGGAACCAAGAGACCCAGTACTTC | TRBJ2-5 | TRBV10-3 | - | TRBD2
CASSYDREADTEAFF | TGTGCCAGCAGTTACGATCGGGAGGCGGACACTGAAGCTTTCTTT | TRBJ1-1 | TRBV6-5 | - | -
CASSDRFQETQYF | TGCGCCAGCAGCGACAGATTCCAAGAGACCCAGTACTTC | TRBJ2-5 | TRBV10-2 | - | -
CASSQGRNEQYF | TGTGCCAGCAGCCAAGGCAGAAATGAGCAGTACTTC | TRBJ2-7 | TRBV7-8 | few | -
CASSPLLGADTQYF | TGCGCCAGCAGCCCGTTACTCGGGGCAGATACGCAGTATTTT | TRBJ2-3 | TRBV5-1 | - | -
CASGDYGYTF | TGTGCCAGCGGAGACTATGGCTACACCTTC | TRBJ1-2 | TRBV6-1 | - | -
CGAISPGQMSYEQYF | TGCGGTGCTATCAGCCCGGGACAGATGTCCTACGAGCAGTACTTC | TRBJ2-7 | TRBV20-1 | few | TRBD1
CASSLQGRDYGYTF | TGTGCCAGCAGTTTACAGGGGAGGGACTATGGCTACACCTTC | TRBJ1-2 | TRBV28 | - | -
CASSFVHNEQFF | TGTGCCAGCAGCTTTGTCCACAATGAGCAGTTCTTC | TRBJ2-1 | TRBV7-2 | - | -
CASSQAPRPRGYEQYF | TGTGCCAGCAGCCAAGCCCCCCGGCCGAGGGGCTACGAGCAGTACTTC | TRBJ2-7 | TRBV14 | - | -
CASSVQGVIFGEQYF | TGTGCCAGCAGCGTACAGGGGGTGATATTCGGCGAGCAGTACTTC | TRBJ2-7 | TRBV12-3/TRBV12-4 | few | TRBD1
CASSLMTSGPNEQFF | TGCGCCAGCAGCTTGATGACTAGCGGGCCGAATGAGCAGTTCTTC | TRBJ2-1 | TRBV5-1 | few | TRBD2
CASTRQGLPGEQYF | TGTGCCAGCACCCGGCAGGGACTACCGGGCGAGCAGTACTTC | TRBJ2-7 | TRBV12-3/TRBV12-4 | - | TRBD2
CASSWTGTGELFF | TGTGCCAGCAGTTGGACAGGGACCGGGGAGCTGTTTTTT | TRBJ2-2 | TRBV12-3/TRBV12-4 | few | TRBD1
CSARGSRGGGPSNEQFF | TGCAGTGCTAGAGGTTCGAGGGGGGGAGGGCCATCCAATGAGCAGTTCTTC | TRBJ2-1 | TRBV20-1 | few | -
CASSLLPRDRYQETQYF | TGTGCCAGCAGCTTACTCCCCAGGGACAGGTACCAAGAGACCCAGTACTTC | TRBJ2-5 | TRBV7-2 | - | TRBD1
CASSPGTLTIQYF | TGTGCCAGCAGCCCCGGGACTCTGACCATTCAGTACTTC | TRBJ2-4 | TRBV4-2 | - | -
CASSLDHQPQHF | TGTGCCAGCAGCTTAGACCATCAGCCCCAGCATTTT | TRBJ1-5 | TRBV7-9 | few | -
CASSHPGLATDTQYF | TGTGCCAGCAGCCATCCGGGACTAGCAACGGATACGCAGTATTTT | TRBJ2-3 | TRBV6-5 | - | TRBD2
CASSLPPGQGGELFF | TGTGCCAGCAGCTTACCCCCGGGACAGGGCGGGGAGCTGTTTTTT | TRBJ2-2 | TRBV7-8 | - | TRBD1
CASSPRGRQDLIATNEKLFF | TGCGCCAGCAGCCCTCGGGGACGACAAGACCTAATTGCAACTAATGAAAAACTGTTTTTT | TRBJ1-4 | TRBV5-1 | few | -
CSATGLAFDNEQFF | TGCAGTGCTACGGGACTAGCCTTTGACAATGAGCAGTTCTTC | TRBJ2-1 | TRBV20-1 | few | TRBD2
CSATEAGNIQYF | TGCAGTGCTACCGAAGCGGGGAACATTCAGTACTTC | TRBJ2-4 | TRBV20-1 | - | TRBD2
CAISEGTRGEKLFF | TGTGCCATCAGTGAGGGGACAAGGGGTGAAAAACTGTTTTTT | TRBJ1-4 | TRBV10-3 | - | -
CASSPPGGGSYGYTF | TGTGCCAGCAGCCCGCCCGGGGGCGGGAGCTATGGCTACACCTTC | TRBJ1-2 | TRBV3-1 | - | -
CSARDPRTSGEETQYF | TGCAGTGCTAGAGATCCCCGGACTAGCGGCGAAGAGACCCAGTACTTC | TRBJ2-5 | TRBV20-1 | few | TRBD2
CASSRLGASTDTQYF | TGTGCCAGCAGCCGGTTGGGGGCTAGCACAGATACGCAGTATTTT | TRBJ2-3 | TRBV11-3 | few | -
CASWPYEQYF | TGTGCCAGCTGGCCCTACGAGCAGTACTTC | TRBJ2-7 | TRBV6-1 | few | -
CASSFTGIPGELFF | TGTGCCAGCAGCTTTACAGGAATTCCCGGGGAGCTGTTTTTT | TRBJ2-2 | TRBV7-9 | many | -